The 27 T cell receptor beta chains below all came from one sample that was sequenced in a study of tumor and adjacent non-tumor tissue in lung cancer (dated 2018 in TCRdb). The library was prepared using multiplex PCR. Sequencer: Illumina HiSeq 2500. TCRbeta libraries were constructed through three rounds of nested PCR with primers (Table S4) according to protocols modified from ARM-PCR. TCRdb trimmed public reads at Q25 via fastp, called clones via MiXCR and kept in-frame beta chains. Each CDR3 protein gets just one entry, which takes the most common genes and DNA from the rows behind it. The sample table lists 60,000 to 85,000 distinct CDR3 sequences, 60% to 80% of them with a count of one. The leading ten clones occupy approximately 12% of the sample. Bulk unsorted tissue served as the source for RNA extraction, and RNA quality was assessed using a NanoDrop ND-1000 and an Agilent 2100. The sample consisted of lung tumor tissue. Every receptor here comes from a woman aged 50 to 60 with non-small cell lung cancer.

Comments on this clonotype: Sequence at one end of the junction differs from germline and may be a read error. V usage is TRBV6-1 and J usage is TRBJ2-7; D is ambiguous. The CDR3 spans 11 residues. Germline V gene data show CDR1 as MNHNS and CDR2 as SASEGT. The CDR3 nucleotides read TGTGCCAGCAGTGCCCCCTACGAGCAGTATTTC. This codes for CASSAPYEQYF.

About this clonotype itself: A read error may explain this, as a much larger clone is one base away. The chain couples TRBV5-1 to TRBJ2-1, with TRBD1 matching over 8 bases. The CDR3 totals 13 residues. Germline V CDR1 and CDR2: SGHRS, YFSETQ. In DNA form, the CDR3 reads TGCGCCAGCAGCGTAAGACAGGGGAATGTGCAGTTCTTC. Translating it yields CASSVRQGNVQFF. Together with reference TRBV5-1 and TRBJ2-1, the CDR3 gives the full variable domain: KAGVTQTPRYLIKTRGQQVTLSCSPISGHRSVSWYQQTPGQGLQFLFEYFSETQRNKGNFPGRFSGRQFSNSRSEMNVSTLELGDSALYLCASSVRQGNVQFFGPGTRLTVL.

Points on this clonotype: Mismatch with germline at one junction end may stem from a read error. J is TRBJ2-1 and V is TRBV6-5, with 9 positions matching TRBD2. The CDR3 contains 15 residues. CDR1 MNHEY and CDR2 SVGAGI come from the germline V gene. Here the CDR3 DNA reads TGTACCAGCATTATTGCTAGCGGGAATACCAATGAGCAGTTCTTC. Its translation is CTSIIASGNTNEQFF.

V gene TRBV6-1 combines with J gene TRBJ2-7; weak D call: TRBD2 (6 bases). Deletions cut 6 bases from V and 13 bases from J, with 19 bases between. Germline lookup yields CDR1 MNHNS and CDR2 SASEGT. The CDR3 has 12 residues. The CDR3 DNA sequence: TGTGCCAGCAGCTACATCAGACTAGAGTATTACTTC. As protein: CASSYIRLEYYF.

Regarding this clonotype: The conserved closing phenylalanine or tryptophan is absent in this CDR3, likely reflecting a read error. The chain joins TRBV11-2 to TRBJ1-6; D is possibly TRBD1 (5 bases). Germline V gene lookup returns CDR1 SGHAT and CDR2 FQNNGV. This CDR3 is 14 amino acids long. The CDR3 region has the DNA TGTGCCAGCAACTTAGACAGTGGTAATTCACCCCTCCACATT. Translated, it gives CASNLDSGNSPLHI.

This clonotype was counted only a few times. This clone may be a read error of a much larger clone one base away. The chain carries TRBV5-4 and TRBJ2-7; D may correspond to TRBD1 or TRBD2 (5 bases each). Looked up from germline, CDR1 is SGHNT and CDR2 is YYREEE (reference sequence). The CDR3 has 12 amino acids. Deletions cut 4 bases from V and 5 bases from J, with 10 bases between. CDR3 sequence: CASSRDVHEQYF. The CDR3 DNA reads TGTGCCAGCAGCAGGGACGTCCACGAGCAGTACTTC.

This clonotype has a handful of counts. This may come from a read error, since a much larger clone is one base off. The chain joins TRBV11-2 to TRBJ2-2; D not resolved. The germline CDR1 and CDR2 sequences are SGHAT and FQNNGV. This CDR3 comprises 13 residues. The chain's CDR3 is CASSPENTRELFF. CDR3 DNA sequence: TGTGCCAGCAGCCCCGAAAACACCAGGGAGCTGTTTTTT.

For this clonotype: A much larger clone differs by one base, so this may be a read error. The chain has TRBV28 and TRBJ2-7; 11 bases line up with TRBD2. CDR3 length: 20 amino acids. J was trimmed by 2 bases and V by 9 bases; bases with no gene match: 24. Germline values: CDR1 MDHEN, CDR2 SYDVKM. The CDR3 loop reads CASLPNLRTSGPLKAYEQYF. CDR3 coding DNA: TGTGCCAGTCTCCCAAACCTCCGGACTAGCGGGCCCCTAAAAGCCTACGAGCAGTACTTC.

Comment on this clonotype: This may arise from a read error, as a much more abundant clone is one base away. DNA of the CDR3: TGTGCCAGCAGTGCCTCGGGGAGGGGCAGGCACCGAGAGACCCAGTACTTC. This encodes CASSASGRGRHRETQYF. The chain uses TRBV25-1 and TRBJ2-5; 7 bases are shared with TRBD2. The germline V gene has CDR1 MGHDK and CDR2 SYGVNS. J was trimmed by 4 bases and V by 4 bases; bases with no gene match: 15. The length of the CDR3 is 17 residues. The variable domain in full, with the rest retrieved from reference TRBV25-1 and TRBJ2-5, is EADIYQTPRYLVIGTGKKITLECSQTMGHDKMYWYQQDPGMELHLIHYSYGVNSTEKGDLSSESTVSRIRTEHFPLTLESARPSHTSQYLCASSASGRGRHRETQYFGPGTRLLVL.

At least ten counts were recorded for this clonotype. The chain joins TRBV20-1 to TRBJ1-1, with D maybe TRBD1 (5 bases). The CDR3 is 13 residues long. The germline V gene encodes CDR1 DFQATT and CDR2 SNEGSKA (reference sequence). V lost 5 bases and J 0 bases, leaving 10 bases between the germline ends. The CDR3 sequence is CSAGTAVNTEAFF. The CDR3 DNA reads as TGCAGTGCTGGGACGGCGGTGAACACTGAAGCTTTCTTT.

Concerning this clonotype itself: The junction does not match germline at one end; this may be a read error. The V gene is TRBV18, the J gene TRBJ2-1; TRBD2 aligns across 9 bases. Per germline, CDR1 KGHSH and CDR2 LQKENI. CDR3 length: 14 residues. The CDR3 DNA reads TGTACCAGCCGCGGCGGGAGGGCCTACAATGAGCAGATCTTC. Amino acid sequence: CTSRGGRAYNEQIF.

With regard to this clonotype: The junction departs from the called germline gene at one end, perhaps through a read error. The chain recombines TRBV11-2 with TRBJ2-1; 12 bases are shared with TRBD2. This CDR3 is 15 amino acids long. Germline-derived CDR1 and CDR2 are SGHAT and FQNNGV. The CDR3 nucleotides read TGTGCCGGCAGCTTAGAAGCTAGCGGGAGGGCTGACCAGTCCTTC. Translated: CAGSLEASGRADQSF.

In the case of this clonotype: Without the conserved terminal phenylalanine or tryptophan, this CDR3 likely stems from a read error. V gene TRBV11-2 combines with J gene TRBJ1-5, with D unclear. CDR3 length equals 13 residues. CDR1 and CDR2 from the germline V gene are SGHAT and FQNNGV. The CDR3, as DNA: TGTGTCTGCAGCTTCGGGAGCAATCAGCCCCAGCATCTT. Residues: CVCSFGSNQPQHL.

Comments on this clonotype: Relative to the germline gene, one junction end is altered; a read error may explain this. This sequence joins TRBV24-1 and TRBJ1-5; D remains unclear. The germline CDR1 and CDR2 sequences are KGHDR and SFDVKD. CDR3 length: 15 residues. CDR3 in DNA: TGTGTCACCAGTGGGTGGAAGTGGAACAATCAGCCCCAGCATTTT. As protein: CVTSGWKWNNQPQHF.

Only one count was recorded for this clonotype. At one of its ends the junction is not consistent with the germline gene, which may arise from a read error. The CDR3 region has the DNA TGTGCCAGCAGCTCTAGGGACAGCGATAATTCACCCCTTCACTTT. Protein product: CASSSRDSDNSPLHF. V gene TRBV11-2 combines with J gene TRBJ1-6; 7 positions agree with TRBD1. The CDR3 is 15 residues long. Germline V gene data show CDR1 as SGHAT and CDR2 as FQNNGV. The full variable domain, completed using reference TRBV11-2 and TRBJ1-6, is EAGVAQSPRYKIIEKRQSVAFWCNPISGHATLYWYQQILGQGPKLLIQFQNNGVVDDSQLPKDRFSAERLKGVDSTLKIQPAKLEDSAVYLCASSSRDSDNSPLHFGNGTRLTVT.

The chain joins TRBV6-6 to TRBJ2-7; D not resolved. The CDR3 is 12 residues long. CDR1 is MNHNY and CDR2 is SVGAGI in the germline V gene (reference sequence). The V and J ends lost 6 bases and 2 bases respectively, with 8 bases between them. CDR3 region: CASRTIAYEQYF. CDR3 sequence (DNA): TGTGCCAGCAGAACAATCGCCTACGAGCAGTACTTC.

This clonotype was observed a single time. The chain is built from TRBV10-1 and TRBJ2-1; D assignment may be TRBD1 or TRBD2 (5 bases each). Deletions cut 9 bases from V and 4 bases from J, with 19 bases between. Germline V CDR1 and CDR2: WNHNN, SYGVQD (reference sequence). The length of the CDR3 is 15 residues. The CDR3 sequence: CASNESVEGYNEQFF. Here the CDR3 DNA reads TGCGCCAGTAATGAGTCGGTCGAGGGGTACAATGAGCAGTTCTTC.

This clonotype was seen a handful of times. Lacking the conserved final phenylalanine or tryptophan, this CDR3 likely reflects a read error. The chain employs TRBV24-1 and TRBJ2-1; 13 positions match TRBD2. The CDR3 sequence is 18 residues long. In germline, CDR1 is KGHDR, CDR2 SFDVKD. Unmatched junction bases numbered 9, after V lost 0 bases and J lost 8 bases. CDR3 protein: CATSDLGELAGGPDEQFL. The CDR3 bases are TGTGCCACCAGTGATTTGGGGGAACTAGCGGGAGGGCCCGATGAGCAGTTCCTC.

V is TRBV4-2 and J is TRBJ2-1; 9 positions match TRBD2. This CDR3 has 15 residues. V lost 4 bases to trimming and J lost 6 bases; unmatched junction nucleotides: 7. Germline assignment: CDR1 LGHNA and CDR2 YNFKEQ. The CDR3 sequence is CASSRDAGGSNEQFF. The CDR3 nucleotides are TGTGCCAGCAGCCGAGACGCGGGAGGGTCCAATGAGCAGTTCTTC.

As concerns this clonotype: At one boundary the junction diverges from the germline segment, which might be a read error. The V gene is TRBV12-3 or TRBV12-4, the J gene TRBJ2-1; 7 bases align to TRBD1. The CDR3 has 15 residues. The CDR3 spells CACSHSDRRGGEQFF. The CDR3 nucleotides are TGTGCCTGCAGTCACTCGGACAGGAGAGGGGGTGAGCAGTTCTTC.

As concerns this clonotype: This could be a read error, since a much larger clone is one nucleotide away. The rearrangement links TRBV7-8 to TRBJ1-1; D may be TRBD1 (6 bases). The CDR3 length is 17 residues. Germline V gene sequence: CDR1 SGHVS, CDR2 FQNEAQ. The CDR3 nucleotides are TGTGTCAGCAGCCCATACCCTCCTACAGGGACGAACACTGAAGCTTTCTTT. Translation: CVSSPYPPTGTNTEAFF.

By its share, this clonotype is medium-sized. V gene TRBV10-3 combines with J gene TRBJ2-4; tentative D call: TRBD2 (5 bases). The germline V and J ends were trimmed by 4 bases and 8 bases, with 12 bases remaining between them. The CDR3 spans 13 residues. Germline V gives CDR1 ENHRY, CDR2 SYGVKD. The DNA of the CDR3 is TGTGCCATCAGTGCAAACCGGGGAGACATTCAGTACTTC. It yields the protein CAISANRGDIQYF.

Details on this clonotype: At one boundary the junction diverges from the germline segment, which might be a read error. This sequence joins TRBV6-5 and TRBJ2-5; the D gene is possibly TRBD2 (5 bases). Germline assignment: CDR1 MNHEY and CDR2 SVGAGI. CDR3 length: 13 amino acids. For the CDR3, the DNA is TGTGCTAGCAGTTACGACATGGGAGAGATCCAGTACTTC. It specifies CASSYDMGEIQYF.

This chain uses TRBV4-1 with TRBJ2-1; TRBD2 might be the D (6 bases). The germline V gene encodes CDR1 MGHRA and CDR2 YSYEKL. The CDR3 consists of 15 residues. CDR3 DNA: TGCATCAGCAGCCAAGATACGGGGTTTAGCGGAGAGCAGTTCTTC. Encoded protein: CISSQDTGFSGEQFF.

Only a few counts were recorded for this clonotype. DNA for the CDR3: TGTGCCAGTAGTAGTCGGCATCAGCCCCAGCATTTT. This codes for CASSSRHQPQHF. The genes are TRBV19 and TRBJ1-5; D is ambiguous. V lost 4 bases to trimming and J lost 5 bases, with 6 bases between them. Germline CDR1 is LNHDA and CDR2 is SQIVND (reference sequence). CDR3 length equals 12 residues.

Of note for this clonotype: This may arise from a read error, as a much more abundant clone is one base away. V and J are TRBV6-4 and TRBJ1-2; unclear D gene. V was trimmed by 7 bases and J by 1 base, leaving 16 bases between them. The germline gives CDR1 MRHNA, CDR2 SNTAGT. This CDR3 region has 15 residues. The CDR3 region has the DNA TGTGCCAGCACCCCCCGGTACCTGGTTAACTATGGCTACACCTTC. Translation: CASTPRYLVNYGYTF.

As to this clonotype: Germline is not matched at one junction end, which may reflect a read error. The chain combines TRBV5-4 with TRBJ2-6; the match to TRBD1 covers 9 bases. Looked up from germline, CDR1 is SGHNT and CDR2 is YYREEE (reference sequence). This CDR3 comprises 15 residues. CDR3 amino acids: CATSLQGAAANVLTF. In DNA form, the CDR3 reads TGTGCCACCAGCTTACAGGGGGCTGCGGCCAACGTCCTGACTTTC.